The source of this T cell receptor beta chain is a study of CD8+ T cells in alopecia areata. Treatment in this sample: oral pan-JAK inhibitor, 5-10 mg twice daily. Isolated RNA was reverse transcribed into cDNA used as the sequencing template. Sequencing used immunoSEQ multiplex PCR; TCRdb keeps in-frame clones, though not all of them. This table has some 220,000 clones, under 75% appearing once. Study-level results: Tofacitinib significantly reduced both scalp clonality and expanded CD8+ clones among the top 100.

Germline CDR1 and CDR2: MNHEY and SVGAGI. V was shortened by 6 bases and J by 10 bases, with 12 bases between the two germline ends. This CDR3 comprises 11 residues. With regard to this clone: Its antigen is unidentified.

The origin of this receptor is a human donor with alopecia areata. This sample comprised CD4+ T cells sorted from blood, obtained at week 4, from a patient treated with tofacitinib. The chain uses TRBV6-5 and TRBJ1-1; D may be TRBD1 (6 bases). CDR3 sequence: CASRQGGRAFF. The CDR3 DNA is TGTGCCAGCAGACAGGGTGGCAGAGCTTTCTTT.